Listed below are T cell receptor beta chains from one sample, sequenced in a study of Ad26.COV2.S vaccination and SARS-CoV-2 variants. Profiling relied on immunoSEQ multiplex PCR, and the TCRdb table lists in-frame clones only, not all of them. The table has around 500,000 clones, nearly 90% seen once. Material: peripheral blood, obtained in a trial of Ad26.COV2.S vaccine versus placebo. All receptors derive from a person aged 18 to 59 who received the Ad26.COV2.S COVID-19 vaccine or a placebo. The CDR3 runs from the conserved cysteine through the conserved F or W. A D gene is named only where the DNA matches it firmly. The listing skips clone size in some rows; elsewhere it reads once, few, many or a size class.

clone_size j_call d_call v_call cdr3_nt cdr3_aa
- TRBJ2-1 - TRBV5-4 TGTGCCACCAGGCGGGTCGGGGCCAGTGTCAATGAGCAGTTCTTC CATRRVGASVNEQFF
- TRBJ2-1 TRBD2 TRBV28 TGTGCCAGCAGCTCAGCCGGGACTAGCGGGAAGAATGAGCAGTTCTTC CASSSAGTSGKNEQFF
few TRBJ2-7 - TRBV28 TGTGCCAGCATGAGGAATAGTTTCTACGAGCAGTACTTC CASMRNSFYEQYF
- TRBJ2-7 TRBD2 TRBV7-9 TGTGCCAGCAGCTTAGTAGCGGGGGGATCGCCCTCCTACGAGCAGTACTTC CASSLVAGGSPSYEQYF
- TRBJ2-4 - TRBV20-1 TGCAGTGCTAGTATCCAAGGGGACATTCAGTACTTC CSASIQGDIQYF
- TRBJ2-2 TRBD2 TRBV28 TGTGCCAGCAGTGTAGCGGGAGGGCCTAACACCGGGGAGCTGTTTTTT CASSVAGGPNTGELFF
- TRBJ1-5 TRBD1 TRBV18 TGTGCCAGCTCAGAAGGGGGCTTGAGCAATCAGCCCCAGCATTTT CASSEGGLSNQPQHF
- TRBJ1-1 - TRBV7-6 TGTGCCAGCAGCCTTAGTATGAACACTGAAGCTTTCTTT CASSLSMNTEAFF
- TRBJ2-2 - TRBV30 TGTGCCTGGAGTGTGGGCGGGACCAGAACCGGGGAGCTGTTTTTT CAWSVGGTRTGELFF
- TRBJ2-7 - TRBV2 TGTGCCAGCAGACTCACTAGGAGCTCCTACGAGCAGTACTTC CASRLTRSSYEQYF
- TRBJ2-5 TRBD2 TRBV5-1 TGCGCCAGCAGCCCAAGACTAGCGGTAAACCAAGAGACCCAGTACTTC CASSPRLAVNQETQYF
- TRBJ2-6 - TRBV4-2 TGTGCCAGCAGCCAAGACTCCAGCCGCAGCTCTGGGGCCAACGTCCTGACTTTC CASSQDSSRSSGANVLTF
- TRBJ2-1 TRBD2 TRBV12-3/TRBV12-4 TGTGCCAGCAGCATCACTTCTAGCGGTGAGCAGTTCTTC CASSITSSGEQFF
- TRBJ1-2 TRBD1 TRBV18 TGTGCCAGCTCACCACCAGCGGGACAGGGGAACAACTATGGCTACACCTTC CASSPPAGQGNNYGYTF
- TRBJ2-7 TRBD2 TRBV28 TGTGCCAGCAGTATCCCTAGACTAGCGGTAACACCCTACGAGCAGTACTTC CASSIPRLAVTPYEQYF
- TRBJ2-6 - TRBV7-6 TGTGCCAGCAGCTCGCTTGGGGCCAACGTCCTGACTTTC CASSSLGANVLTF
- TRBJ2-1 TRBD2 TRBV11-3 TGTGCCAGCAGCTTACTAGCGGGGGGGCCCTATGAGCAGTTCTTC CASSLLAGGPYEQFF
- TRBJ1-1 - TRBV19 TGTGCCAGTACGGTTATCGGGGGTATGAACACTGAAGCTTTCTTT CASTVIGGMNTEAFF
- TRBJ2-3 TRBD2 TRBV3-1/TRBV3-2 TGTGCCAGCAGCCAAGTGGCTAGCGGGAGTGGTACGCAGTATTTT CASSQVASGSGTQYF
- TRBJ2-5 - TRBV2 TGTGCCAGCAGGAAGGGGATGGTCGAGACCCAGTACTTC CASRKGMVETQYF
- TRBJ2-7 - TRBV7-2 TGTGCCAGCAGCTTATTAGGTAACGAGCAGTACTTC CASSLLGNEQYF
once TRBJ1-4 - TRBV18 TGTGCCAGCTCACAGACGACAGCAACTAATGAAAAACTGTTTTTT CASSQTTATNEKLFF
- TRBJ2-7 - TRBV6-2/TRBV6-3 TGTGCCAGCAGTTCAGGGGTCGAGCAGTACTTC CASSSGVEQYF
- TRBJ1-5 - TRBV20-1 TGCAGTGCTGGTGGGGAGCCCCAGCATTTT CSAGGEPQHF
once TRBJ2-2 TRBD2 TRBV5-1 TGCGCCAGCAGCTCGAGCGGGGACGGGGAGCTGTTTTTT CASSSSGDGELFF
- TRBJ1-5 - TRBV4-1 TGCGCCAGCAGCCAAGCCCCTGATAGAGCTAGCAATCAGCCCCAGCATTTT CASSQAPDRASNQPQHF
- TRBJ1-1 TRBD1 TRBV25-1 TGTGCCAGCAGTGAACCCAGGGGGCCAAACACTGAAGCTTTCTTT CASSEPRGPNTEAFF
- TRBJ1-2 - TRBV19 TGTGCCAGTAGTGACCAAGGCAGGGGCCCATATGGCTACACCTTC CASSDQGRGPYGYTF
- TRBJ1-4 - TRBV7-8 TGTGCCAGCAGCTTAAGTGTAAAGTTGAATGAAAAACTGTTTTTT CASSLSVKLNEKLFF
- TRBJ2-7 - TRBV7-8 TGTGCCAGCGGATTTTCCCGGGGGGAGCAGTACTTC CASGFSRGEQYF
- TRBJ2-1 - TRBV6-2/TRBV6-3 TGTGCCAGCAGTTACCGACCGCCCGGGGGGCAGTTCTTC CASSYRPPGGQFF
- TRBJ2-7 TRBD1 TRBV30 TGTGCCTGGAGTTTTCCGGGACAGGGGAGAGAGCAGTACTTC CAWSFPGQGREQYF
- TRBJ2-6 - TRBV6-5 TGTGCCAGCAGGTCAGGGACCTCTGGGGCCAACGTCCTGACTTTC CASRSGTSGANVLTF
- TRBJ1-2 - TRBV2 TGTGCCAGCAGCGAGACAGCTTACTATGGCTACACCTTC CASSETAYYGYTF
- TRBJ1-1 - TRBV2 TGTGCCAGCATTCATACGATAGAAGCTTTCTTT CASIHTIEAFF
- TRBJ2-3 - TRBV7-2 TGTGCCAGCACCTTAGGGACAGATACGCAGTATTTT CASTLGTDTQYF
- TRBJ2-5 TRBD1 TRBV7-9 TGTGCCAGCAGCAAACAGGGGTTCCAAGAGACCCAGTACTTC CASSKQGFQETQYF
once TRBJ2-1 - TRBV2 TGTGCCAGCAGAACAAACCAGGGTCTAGGGTACAATGAGCAGTTCTTC CASRTNQGLGYNEQFF
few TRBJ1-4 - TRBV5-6 TGTGCCAGCAGTCCCGGACTGGGTAGGGAAAAACTGTTTTTT CASSPGLGREKLFF
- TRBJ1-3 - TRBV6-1 TGTGCCAGCAGTGAAGGGATGACAGCGAAACCGAGAAACACCATATATTTT CASSEGMTAKPRNTIYF
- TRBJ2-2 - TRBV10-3 TGTGCCATCAGTGAGTCGGGCGGGGAGCTGTTTTTT CAISESGGELFF
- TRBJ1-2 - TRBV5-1 TGCGCCAGCAGCAAGGAGACCGCGGGGGGCTACACCTTC CASSKETAGGYTF
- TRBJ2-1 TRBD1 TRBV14 TGTGCCAGCAGCCAAGGACCGGGACAGGGGGCGCGGTCCCTCTACAATGAGCAGTTCTTC CASSQGPGQGARSLYNEQFF
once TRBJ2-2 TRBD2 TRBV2 TGTGCCAGCTACCCAGCGGGGGAGGACACCGGGGAGCTGTTTTTT CASYPAGEDTGELFF
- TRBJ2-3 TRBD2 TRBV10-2 TGCGCCAGCAGCGAATTCAGGAGCGGGGCGGATACGCAGTATTTT CASSEFRSGADTQYF
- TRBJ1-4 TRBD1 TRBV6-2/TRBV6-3 TGTGCCAGCAGTTACAGACAGGGGCGAAATGAAAAACTGTTTTTT CASSYRQGRNEKLFF
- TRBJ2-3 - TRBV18 TGTGCCAGCTCACCCCGGCGTGAGGGCGATACGCAGTATTTT CASSPRREGDTQYF